The entry that follows covers one T cell receptor beta chain sequence. This sample is drawn from a study of blood T cell repertoires in COVID-19. Overall study: The analysed material was cDNA or gDNA that came from T cells, B-cell-depleted T cells, or PBMCs.

V lost 4 bases and J 0 bases, leaving 19 bases between the germline ends. Per germline, CDR1 SGHNT and CDR2 YYREEE (reference sequence). The CDR3 is made up of 17 amino acids. In the original workflow: Cell counts per sample came from amplifying reference gene primers. Only in-frame clones appear in the TCRdb table, and some are missing; sequencing was by immunoSEQ multiplex PCR. V and J calls and clone size are as listed in that table; D and trimming were resolved from the DNA. The data show fewer than 400,000 clones, roughly 85% seen once. Sequenced: peripheral blood. This TCR derives from a woman between 18 and 29 years old with acute or convalescent COVID-19. The chain links TRBV5-4 to TRBJ2-5, with D possibly matching TRBD1 (7 bases). The CDR3 here is CASSGGGQGDYQETQYF. The CDR3 coding sequence is TGTGCCAGCAGCGGTGGGGGGCAGGGGGACTACCAAGAGACCCAGTACTTC.